Listed below are T cell receptor beta chains from one sample, sequenced in a study of read filtering for tumor transcriptome and immune sequencing. TCRdb called the reads again in MiXCR, with one record for every CDR3 protein. Here the sample spans about 58,000 distinct CDR3 sequences, more than 9% being singletons. Source material: a population of CD138-negative cells sorted from bone marrow. These receptors were collected from a donor aged 40 or over with multiple myeloma. Both conserved end residues are trimmed from each CDR3. D genes are given only for firm matches.

d_gene: TRBD1; v_gene: TRBV2; j_gene: TRBJ2-6; CDR3aa: AMPSGGIISSGANVLT
d_gene: -; v_gene: TRBV18; j_gene: TRBJ2-2; CDR3aa: ANSLRENTGELF
d_gene: -; v_gene: TRBV7-3; j_gene: TRBJ2-5; CDR3aa: ASSDRRGGQETQY
d_gene: -; v_gene: TRBV15; j_gene: TRBJ2-3; CDR3aa: ATSRQNPGLSTDTQY
d_gene: -; v_gene: TRBV3-1; j_gene: TRBJ2-3; CDR3aa: ASSLRGGFADTQY
d_gene: TRBD1; v_gene: TRBV20-1; j_gene: TRBJ2-7; CDR3aa: SAERTGVHEQY
d_gene: -; v_gene: TRBV7-9; j_gene: TRBJ2-1; CDR3aa: AGRNLGNEQF
d_gene: -; v_gene: TRBV5-1; j_gene: TRBJ2-3; CDR3aa: ASSLARGGNTDTQY
d_gene: -; v_gene: TRBV7-9; j_gene: TRBJ2-1; CDR3aa: ASSLVHKEPTNEQF
d_gene: -; v_gene: TRBV20-1; j_gene: TRBJ2-3; CDR3aa: SARAGTADTQY
d_gene: TRBD2; v_gene: TRBV10-1; j_gene: TRBJ2-3; CDR3aa: ASSGGLAGGTDTQY
d_gene: -; v_gene: TRBV12-3/TRBV12-4; j_gene: TRBJ1-5; CDR3aa: ASSQLTETGPQH
d_gene: TRBD1; v_gene: TRBV19; j_gene: TRBJ1-4; CDR3aa: ASSTRTGPGNEELF
d_gene: TRBD2; v_gene: TRBV19; j_gene: TRBJ2-2; CDR3aa: ASISGGKNTGELF
d_gene: -; v_gene: TRBV18; j_gene: TRBJ2-6; CDR3aa: ASSPTPENSGANVLT
d_gene: -; v_gene: TRBV15; j_gene: TRBJ2-5; CDR3aa: ATSRGWGETQY
d_gene: -; v_gene: TRBV19; j_gene: TRBJ1-5; CDR3aa: ASSIRQADQPQH
d_gene: -; v_gene: TRBV3-1; j_gene: TRBJ2-7; CDR3aa: ASSQGFLGRPYEQY
d_gene: TRBD1; v_gene: TRBV6-5; j_gene: TRBJ2-7; CDR3aa: ASRDRNYEQY
d_gene: -; v_gene: TRBV13; j_gene: TRBJ2-7; CDR3aa: ASSLGHTAYEQY
d_gene: -; v_gene: TRBV9; j_gene: TRBJ2-1; CDR3aa: ASSRSRGYNEQF
d_gene: -; v_gene: TRBV19; j_gene: TRBJ1-5; CDR3aa: ASSVRGFPPISNQPQH
d_gene: -; v_gene: TRBV7-3; j_gene: TRBJ2-6; CDR3aa: ASSSSGLIESGANVLT
d_gene: TRBD2; v_gene: TRBV4-1; j_gene: TRBJ2-1; CDR3aa: ASSIRGGTSGAVRNEQF
d_gene: -; v_gene: TRBV3-1; j_gene: TRBJ1-3; CDR3aa: ASRSRGSGNTIY
d_gene: -; v_gene: TRBV5-1; j_gene: TRBJ2-1; CDR3aa: ASSSSGDYNEQF
d_gene: -; v_gene: TRBV6-8; j_gene: TRBJ2-7; CDR3aa: ASSDLASSYEQY
d_gene: -; v_gene: TRBV5-1; j_gene: TRBJ2-7; CDR3aa: ASSLLQAPYEQY
d_gene: -; v_gene: TRBV5-1; j_gene: TRBJ2-6; CDR3aa: ASSSSVSGANVLT
d_gene: -; v_gene: TRBV7-8; j_gene: TRBJ1-5; CDR3aa: ASSLVGQGFGANQPQH
d_gene: -; v_gene: TRBV5-1; j_gene: TRBJ2-7; CDR3aa: ASSLAVGGESYEQY
d_gene: -; v_gene: TRBV6-1; j_gene: TRBJ1-5; CDR3aa: ASSEVGSYQPQH
d_gene: -; v_gene: TRBV7-9; j_gene: TRBJ1-1; CDR3aa: ASGWPSGRGGTEAF
d_gene: -; v_gene: TRBV29-1; j_gene: TRBJ2-5; CDR3aa: SASRFQGVLY
d_gene: -; v_gene: TRBV29-1; j_gene: TRBJ2-3; CDR3aa: SVEDWASGTTDTQY
d_gene: TRBD1; v_gene: TRBV11-2; j_gene: TRBJ2-7; CDR3aa: ASSTQGVSYEQY
d_gene: -; v_gene: TRBV12-3/TRBV12-4; j_gene: TRBJ2-3; CDR3aa: ASSLQGPTDTQY